The 23 T cell receptor beta chains given below trace back to one sample, sequenced in a study of CD8+ T cells in alopecia areata. Sequencing used cDNA as its template, made by extracting RNA and reverse transcribing it. This table comes from immunoSEQ multiplex PCR, and its TCRdb copy is limited to in-frame clones, with some not included. The table records under 200,000 clones, 55% to 75% of them present only once. As to treatment: oral pan-JAK inhibitor, 5-10 mg twice daily. The sequenced sample was CD4+ T cells sorted from blood, obtained at week 4, from a patient treated with tofacitinib. The receptors stem from a human donor with alopecia areata.

The gene calls are TRBV4-3 and TRBJ1-2; possible D gene TRBD1, 5 bases. Trimming left V 1 base short and J 6 bases short, with 12 bases between. The CDR3 runs to 14 residues. The germline gives CDR1 LGHNA, CDR2 YSLEER. CDR3 amino acids: CASSQAGQINGYTF. For the CDR3, the DNA is TGCGCCAGCAGCCAAGCCGGACAAATAAATGGCTACACCTTC.

The V call is TRBV25-1, the J call TRBJ1-2; D perhaps matches TRBD1 (5 bases). V was clipped by 3 bases and J by 0 bases, with 11 bases between them. Per germline, CDR1 MGHDK and CDR2 SYGVNS. The CDR3 contains 15 residues. This CDR3 reads CASSDTGPANYGYTF. The CDR3, as DNA: TGTGCCAGCAGTGACACAGGCCCGGCTAACTATGGCTACACCTTC.

The rearrangement uses TRBV27 and TRBJ1-1; D gene uncertain. Trimming took 5 bases from V and 1 from J, leaving 17 bases between them. Germline lookup yields CDR1 MNHEY and CDR2 SMNVEV (reference sequence). The CDR3 contains 16 residues. The CDR3, as DNA: TGTGCCAGCAGTCCCCGCTTTACTTATTGGAACACTGAAGCTTTCTTT. Residues: CASSPRFTYWNTEAFF.

The V gene is TRBV27, the J gene TRBJ2-7; TRBD2 is a possible D gene (6 bases). The CDR3 spans 14 residues. Trimming pared 7 bases from V and 4 bases from J, leaving 17 bases between. Germline loops: CDR1 MNHEY, CDR2 SMNVEV (reference sequence). The CDR3: CASMIRRGPYEQYF. In nucleotides, the CDR3 is TGTGCCAGCATGATTCGGAGGGGACCTTACGAGCAGTACTTC.

The chain is built from TRBV29-1 and TRBJ2-3; D call uncertain. Germline CDR1 reads SQVTM; CDR2 reads ANQGSEA. There are 11 residues in the CDR3. V was trimmed by 7 bases and J by 4 bases, leaving 9 bases between them. In DNA form, the CDR3 reads TGCAGCGCTTGGCCCTCAGATACGCAGTATTTT. Residues: CSAWPSDTQYF.

This clone was recorded a few times. The chain has TRBV10-3 and TRBJ1-5; possibly TRBD1 for D (6 bases). The CDR3 is made up of 12 amino acids. With 6 bases removed from V and 4 bases from J, the gap between germline ends came to 7 bases. Germline V lookup: CDR1 ENHRY, CDR2 SYGVKD. CDR3 nucleotides: TGTGCCATCAGGGACAGTAATCAGCCCCAGCATTTT. It codes for CAIRDSNQPQHF.

The chain recombines TRBV29-1 with TRBJ1-4; 8 positions match TRBD1. Losses at the gene ends were 7 bases for V and 3 bases for J; bases not matched to a gene: 10. In germline, CDR1 is SQVTM, CDR2 ANQGSEA. There are 15 residues in the CDR3. CDR3 in amino acids: CSAEATGDANEKLFF. The CDR3, as DNA: TGCAGCGCCGAAGCGACAGGGGACGCTAATGAAAAACTGTTTTTT. Combining the CDR3 with reference TRBV29-1 and TRBJ1-4 gives the whole variable domain SAVISQKPSRDICQRGTSLTIQCQVDSQVTMMFWYRQQPGQSLTLIATANQGSEATYESGFVIDKFPISRPNLTFSTLTVSNMSPEDSSIYLCSAEATGDANEKLFFGSGTQLSVL.

This rearrangement joins TRBV11-2 to TRBJ2-3, with D possibly TRBD1 on 5 matching bases. Trimming took 5 bases from V and 0 from J, leaving 12 bases between them. The CDR3 has 15 residues. CDR1 SGHAT and CDR2 FQNNGV come from the germline V gene. CDR3 in amino acids: CASSLRQWSTDTQYF. For the CDR3, the DNA is TGTGCCAGCAGCCTCAGACAGTGGAGCACAGATACGCAGTATTTT. The whole variable domain, filled in from reference TRBV11-2 and TRBJ2-3, reads EAGVAQSPRYKIIEKRQSVAFWCNPISGHATLYWYQQILGQGPKLLIQFQNNGVVDDSQLPKDRFSAERLKGVDSTLKIQPAKLEDSAVYLCASSLRQWSTDTQYFGPGTRLTVL.

The chain uses TRBV10-3 and TRBJ1-1; no clear D. CDR1 is ENHRY, CDR2 SYGVKD, per germline. V was trimmed by 3 bases and J by 0 bases, leaving 11 bases between them. There are 15 residues in the CDR3. CDR3 DNA sequence: TGTGCCATCAGTGATAGTCGCAGGATGAACACTGAAGCTTTCTTT. Its translation is CAISDSRRMNTEAFF.

This rearrangement joins TRBV7-2 to TRBJ2-5; no reliable D call. Per germline, CDR1 SGHTA and CDR2 FQGNSA. The CDR3 loop spans 13 amino acids. Trimming shortened V by 3 bases and J by 2 bases, and 7 bases separated the two germline ends. The DNA for the CDR3 is TGTGCCAGCAGCTTCTTCAGACAAGAGACCCAGTACTTC. It translates to CASSFFRQETQYF.

The rearrangement links TRBV5-1 to TRBJ2-7; D gene uncertain. With 2 bases removed from V and 2 bases from J, the gap between germline ends came to 8 bases. The CDR3 is made up of 13 amino acids. Germline CDR1 reads SGHRS; CDR2 reads YFSETQ. CDR3 in DNA: TGCGCCAGCAGCTTAGACAACACCTACGAGCAGTACTTC. This encodes CASSLDNTYEQYF.

The rearrangement joins TRBV29-1 to TRBJ2-2; perhaps TRBD1 as D (6 bases). This CDR3 has 15 amino acids. Trimming removed 7 bases from V and 0 bases from J, with 15 bases in between. Germline lookup yields CDR1 SQVTM and CDR2 ANQGSEA. CDR3 amino acids: CSALMTGANTGELFF. In DNA, the CDR3 is TGCAGCGCCTTGATGACAGGCGCGAACACCGGGGAGCTGTTTTTT.

This clone has a handful of counts. The J gene is TRBJ1-4, the V gene TRBV7-9, with a possible D match to TRBD1 (5 bases). CDR3 length equals 16 residues. Trimming left V 6 bases short and J 4 bases short, with 18 bases between. The germline gives CDR1 SEHNR, CDR2 FQNEAQ (reference sequence). The CDR3 nucleotides read TGTGCCAGCAGACCTATCCAATCAGGACATAATGAAAAACTGTTTTTT. It encodes CASRPIQSGHNEKLFF.

V is TRBV5-1 and J is TRBJ2-5, with no clear D. The CDR3 extends over 14 amino acids. V lost 0 bases and J lost 2, with 8 bases in between. Germline loops: CDR1 SGHRS, CDR2 YFSETQ. The CDR3 region is CASSLGTRQETQYF. The CDR3 DNA follows: TGCGCCAGCAGCTTGGGTACGAGACAAGAGACCCAGTACTTC. The full variable domain, rest sourced from reference TRBV5-1 and TRBJ2-5, is KAGVTQTPRYLIKTRGQQVTLSCSPISGHRSVSWYQQTPGQGLQFLFEYFSETQRNKGNFPGRFSGRQFSNSRSEMNVSTLELGDSALYLCASSLGTRQETQYFGPGTRLLVL.

In DNA, the CDR3 is TGCGCCAGCAGCCATCCGTCTGGCACCACGAACACTGAAGCTTTCTTT. Its translation: CASSHPSGTTNTEAFF. The chain has TRBV4-1 and TRBJ1-1; unclear D gene. Germline V lookup: CDR1 MGHRA, CDR2 YSYEKL. The CDR3 is made up of 16 amino acids. Trimming shortened V by 3 bases and J by 1 base, and 15 bases separated the two germline ends.

V is TRBV7-2 and J is TRBJ2-3; 7 bases fit TRBD1. This CDR3 is built from 14 residues. Germline values: CDR1 SGHTA, CDR2 FQGNSA. Trimming took 4 bases from V and 3 from J; bases not matched to a gene: 4. CDR3 in amino acids: CASSSPTGTDTQYF. In DNA form, the CDR3 reads TGTGCCAGCAGCTCCCCGACAGGGACAGATACGCAGTATTTT.

Here the CDR3 DNA reads TGTGCCTGGAGTGTACGTAGACAATTTTCCGATCAGCCCCAGCATTTT. Its translation: CAWSVRRQFSDQPQHF. The genes are TRBV30 and TRBJ1-5; D unclear. Germline CDR1 and CDR2: GTSNPN and SVGIG (reference sequence). Trimming removed 0 bases from V and 5 bases from J, with 17 bases in between. CDR3 length: 16 residues.

This rearrangement joins TRBV18 to TRBJ1-5; D is ambiguous. Germline CDR1 reads KGHSH; CDR2 reads LQKENI. The CDR3 length is 13 residues. The germline V and J ends were trimmed by 2 bases and 5 bases, with 7 bases remaining between them. CDR3 sequence reads: CASSPSDYQPQHF. CDR3 DNA sequence: TGTGCCAGCTCACCATCAGATTATCAGCCCCAGCATTTT.

The chain has TRBV6-5 and TRBJ2-7; 7 bases are a match to TRBD2. Germline CDR1 MNHEY, CDR2 SVGAGI. The V and J ends lost 5 bases and 0 bases, in that order; junction bases with no gene match: 7. CDR3 length: 15 amino acids. The CDR3 region is CASSGRGGFSYEQYF. DNA of the CDR3: TGTGCCAGCAGTGGGCGCGGGGGATTCTCCTACGAGCAGTACTTC.

The V and J genes are TRBV29-1 and TRBJ2-4, with D unclear. The germline V gene has CDR1 SQVTM and CDR2 ANQGSEA. V gave up 4 bases and J gave up 8 bases, with 9 bases separating them. The length of the CDR3 is 11 residues. The CDR3 loop reads CSVGLKDIQYF. The DNA for the CDR3 is TGCAGCGTTGGCCTCAAGGACATTCAGTACTTC.

This clone has a handful of counts. The chain couples TRBV30 to TRBJ2-6; D gene uncertain. Trimming took 2 bases from V and 2 from J, leaving 4 bases between them. The CDR3 is made up of 13 amino acids. Germline assignment: CDR1 GTSNPN and CDR2 SVGIG (reference sequence). This CDR3 is CAWSHTGANVLTF. The CDR3 nucleotides read TGTGCCTGGAGTCATACTGGGGCCAACGTCCTGACTTTC.

This sequence joins TRBV30 and TRBJ1-1; D remains ambiguous. V was shortened by 2 bases and J by 1 base, with 11 bases between the two germline ends. CDR3 length: 14 amino acids. Germline loops: CDR1 GTSNPN, CDR2 SVGIG (reference sequence). The CDR3, as DNA: TGTGCCTGGAGTTACAACACTGGGAACACTGAAGCTTTCTTT. It translates to CAWSYNTGNTEAFF.

The V gene is TRBV15, the J gene TRBJ2-3; D not resolved. Germline V gene data show CDR1 as LNHNV and CDR2 as YYDKDF (reference sequence). V lost 5 bases and J lost 0, with 15 bases in between. CDR3 size: 16 residues. As DNA, the CDR3 is TGTGCCACCAGCCCCAGAGGCGGAATAAGCACAGATACGCAGTATTTT. The encoded protein is CATSPRGGISTDTQYF. Complete variable domain (other parts from reference TRBV15 and TRBJ2-3): DAMVIQNPRYQVTQFGKPVTLSCSQTLNHNVMYWYQQKSSQAPKLLFHYYDKDFNNEADTPDNFQSRRPNTSFCFLDIRSPGLGDTAMYLCATSPRGGISTDTQYFGPGTRLTVL.